A selection of T cell receptor beta chains follows, all from one sample in a study of patients and donors after allogeneic stem cell transplantation. TCRdb re-analysed the RT-PCR reads in MiXCR, keeping a single row per CDR3 protein. The profile covers approximately 210,000 distinct CDR3 sequences, with around two fifths appearing a single time and 33% taken by the ten largest. The sequenced material came from blood, either unsorted or a sorted T cell fraction (not recorded which). These receptors were obtained from a human donor who was either an allogeneic HSCT recipient or a stem cell or donor lymphocyte infusion donor (not recorded which). It is not recorded whose cells these are; they may come from a transplant donor. Both conserved end residues are part of each CDR3. Fields, in order: V gene, J gene, D gene, clone size, CDR3 length, CDR3 protein, CDR3 DNA. The D gene is left open where the match is weak. Clone size is shown for a subset of rows, as once, few, many or a class of expanded clone.

TRBV29-1,TRBJ1-1,TRBD1,NA,12,CSVATGGSEAFF,TGCAGCGTTGCGACAGGGGGCTCTGAAGCTTTCTTT
TRBV27,TRBJ1-1,NA,NA,15,CASSFDRSLNTEAFF,TGTGCCAGCAGTTTCGACAGGTCCTTGAACACTGAAGCTTTCTTT
TRBV7-8,TRBJ2-5,TRBD2,few,15,CASSLDGRPGETQYF,TGTGCCAGCAGCTTGGACGGGAGGCCGGGGGAGACCCAGTACTTC
TRBV7-2,TRBJ2-3,NA,NA,18,CASSLEEREVVSTDTQYF,TGTGCCAGCAGCTTAGAGGAGAGGGAGGTTGTTAGCACAGATACGCAGTATTTT
TRBV29-1,TRBJ1-2,NA,few,13,CSVGAGGLDGYTF,TGCAGCGTTGGTGCCGGGGGGTTGGATGGCTACACCTTC
TRBV7-2,TRBJ2-1,NA,many,12,CASSLERNEQFF,TGTGCCAGCAGCTTAGAGCGCAATGAGCAGTTCTTC
TRBV19,TRBJ1-2,NA,few,13,CASIKGTYDGYTF,TGTGCCAGTATTAAGGGGACGTACGATGGCTACACCTTC
TRBV27,TRBJ2-4,TRBD1,NA,14,CASSSSTGVNIQYF,TGTGCCAGCAGTTCCTCGACAGGGGTGAACATTCAGTACTTC
TRBV24-1,TRBJ1-5,NA,NA,15,CATSPGTNSNQPQHF,TGTGCCACCAGCCCTGGGACTAATAGCAATCAGCCCCAGCATTTT
TRBV6-6,TRBJ2-7,TRBD2,NA,17,CASSYTRVDGRAGEQYF,TGTGCCAGCAGTTACACCCGAGTTGATGGGAGGGCCGGCGAGCAGTACTTC
TRBV9,TRBJ2-2,TRBD2,NA,17,CASSAGTSGSITGELFF,TGTGCCAGCAGCGCCGGGACTAGCGGGAGCATAACCGGGGAGCTGTTTTTT
TRBV9,TRBJ2-3,TRBD2,NA,20,CASSVATPSGRRLSTDTQYF,TGTGCCAGCAGCGTAGCTACGCCCAGCGGGAGGAGGTTGAGCACAGATACGCAGTATTTT
TRBV25-1,TRBJ2-2,NA,NA,16,CASSPPWRGNTGELFF,TGTGCCAGCAGTCCTCCCTGGAGGGGGAACACCGGGGAGCTGTTTTTT
TRBV3-2,TRBJ2-3,NA,NA,17,CASSQEASGKFTDTQYF,TGTGCCAGCAGCCAAGAGGCTAGCGGGAAATTCACAGATACGCAGTATTTT
TRBV5-1,TRBJ1-6,TRBD1,NA,15,CASSLATGGNSPLHF,TGCGCCAGCAGCTTGGCGACAGGGGGTAATTCACCCCTCCACTTT
TRBV4-3,TRBJ2-1,NA,NA,16,CASSQETVDPYNEQFF,TGCGCCAGCAGCCAAGAAACCGTGGACCCATACAATGAGCAGTTCTTC
TRBV28,TRBJ1-1,TRBD1,NA,18,CASSPGQGAEALNTEAFF,TGTGCCAGCAGCCCGGGACAGGGGGCAGAAGCGTTGAACACTGAAGCTTTCTTT
TRBV5-1,TRBJ2-1,NA,NA,17,CASSRAVNLGPYNEQFF,TGCGCCAGCAGCCGGGCCGTGAACTTAGGGCCTTACAATGAGCAGTTCTTC
TRBV24-1,TRBJ2-7,TRBD1,once,15,CATSDGDRGSYEQYF,TGTGCCACCAGTGATGGGGACAGGGGGAGCTACGAGCAGTACTTC
TRBV7-6,TRBJ1-3,NA,NA,14,CASSPDDSGNTIYF,TGTGCCAGCAGCCCTGACGACTCTGGAAACACCATATATTTT
TRBV4-3,TRBJ1-1,NA,NA,14,CASSGTGVGTEAFF,TGCGCCAGCAGCGGAACGGGGGTCGGCACTGAAGCTTTCTTT
TRBV9,TRBJ2-7,TRBD2,NA,18,CASSDRITGTSGSYEQYF,TGTGCCAGCAGTGATCGAATTACCGGGACTAGCGGGAGCTACGAGCAGTACTTC
TRBV6-2/TRBV6-3,TRBJ2-7,NA,NA,14,CASSPLSSSYEQYF,TGTGCCAGCAGCCCCTTAAGCAGCAGCTACGAGCAGTACTTC
TRBV12-3/TRBV12-4,TRBJ1-1,TRBD1,NA,15,CASRPRQGGNTEAFF,TGTGCCAGCAGACCCCGACAGGGGGGAAACACTGAAGCTTTCTTT
TRBV7-2,TRBJ1-2,NA,few,16,CASSHRTGESSYGYTF,TGTGCCAGCAGCCACCGGACGGGAGAAAGCAGCTATGGCTACACCTTC